This T cell receptor beta chain was found in a study of identifying expanded T cells in peripheral blood. Germline CDR1 reads SEHNR; CDR2 reads FQNEAQ (reference sequence). The CDR3 runs 14 residues. The V end was cut by 1 base, the J end by 4 bases, with 10 bases between. Assay used: immunoSEQ multiplex PCR; TCRdb lists only in-frame clones, some missing. The sample lists roughly 56,000 clones, about 83% seen once, with approximately 17% in the top ten. Study findings and constraints: About 1.2 clones differed between technical replicates, versus around 15 and 18 over time.

During the collection period, no donor immune events like infections were recorded. For this clone: Its antigen is still unknown.

Sequenced input: blood. This chain links TRBV7-9 with TRBJ2-5; D is uncertain. This clonotype was sampled from a person between 18 and 69 years old in good health. CDR3 sequence (DNA): TGTGCCAGCAGCTTAGACCCAGTTGGAGAGACCCAGTACTTC. Protein product: CASSLDPVGETQYF.